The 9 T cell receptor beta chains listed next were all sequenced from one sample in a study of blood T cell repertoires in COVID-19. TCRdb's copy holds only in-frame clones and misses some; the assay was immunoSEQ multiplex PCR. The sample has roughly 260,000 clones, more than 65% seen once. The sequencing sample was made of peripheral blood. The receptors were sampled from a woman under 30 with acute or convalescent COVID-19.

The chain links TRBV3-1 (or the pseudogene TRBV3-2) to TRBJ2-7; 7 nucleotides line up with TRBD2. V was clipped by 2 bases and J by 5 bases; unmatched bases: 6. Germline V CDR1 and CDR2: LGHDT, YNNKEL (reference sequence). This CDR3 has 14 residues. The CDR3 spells CASSQLVGGNEQYF. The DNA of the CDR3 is TGTGCCAGCAGCCAATTGGTGGGAGGGAACGAGCAGTACTTC.

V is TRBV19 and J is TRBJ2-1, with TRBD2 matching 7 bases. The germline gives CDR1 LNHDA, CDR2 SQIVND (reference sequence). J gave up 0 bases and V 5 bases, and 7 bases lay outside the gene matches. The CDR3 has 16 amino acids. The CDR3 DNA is TGTGCCAGTAGTCCGACTAGCCAAAGCTCCTACAATGAGCAGTTCTTC. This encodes CASSPTSQSSYNEQFF.

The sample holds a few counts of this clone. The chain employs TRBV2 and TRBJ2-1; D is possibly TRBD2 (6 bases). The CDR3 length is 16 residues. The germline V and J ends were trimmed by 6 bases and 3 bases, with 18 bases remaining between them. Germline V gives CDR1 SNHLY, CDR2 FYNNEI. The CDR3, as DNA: TGTGCCAGCAGGGCAACTAGCTCCCCGGGCTACAATGAGCAGTTCTTC. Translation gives CASRATSSPGYNEQFF.

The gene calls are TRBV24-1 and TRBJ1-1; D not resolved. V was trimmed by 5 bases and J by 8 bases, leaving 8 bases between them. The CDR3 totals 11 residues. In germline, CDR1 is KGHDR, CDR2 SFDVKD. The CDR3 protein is CATSGGVEAFF. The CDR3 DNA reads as TGTGCCACCAGTGGAGGTGTCGAAGCTTTCTTT.

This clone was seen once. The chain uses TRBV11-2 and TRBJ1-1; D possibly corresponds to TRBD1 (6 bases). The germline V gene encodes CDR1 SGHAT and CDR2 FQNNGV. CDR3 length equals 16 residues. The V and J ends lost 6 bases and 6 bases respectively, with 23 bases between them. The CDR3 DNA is TGTGCCAGCAGGAAGCCCGGACAGCAGATCGGGGCTGAAGCTTTCTTT. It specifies CASRKPGQQIGAEAFF.

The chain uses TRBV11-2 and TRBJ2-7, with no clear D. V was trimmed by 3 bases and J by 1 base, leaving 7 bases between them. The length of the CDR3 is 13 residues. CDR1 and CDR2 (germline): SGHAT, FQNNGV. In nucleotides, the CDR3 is TGTGCCAGCAGCTTGGGCACGTCCTACGAGCAGTACTTC. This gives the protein CASSLGTSYEQYF.

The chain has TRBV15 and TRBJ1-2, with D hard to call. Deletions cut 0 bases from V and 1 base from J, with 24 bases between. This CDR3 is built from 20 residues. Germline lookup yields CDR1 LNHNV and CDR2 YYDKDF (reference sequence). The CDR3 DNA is TGTGCCACCAGCAGAGATGGGAGGGTCGGAGGGATCCACTATAACTATGGCTACACCTTC. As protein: CATSRDGRVGGIHYNYGYTF.

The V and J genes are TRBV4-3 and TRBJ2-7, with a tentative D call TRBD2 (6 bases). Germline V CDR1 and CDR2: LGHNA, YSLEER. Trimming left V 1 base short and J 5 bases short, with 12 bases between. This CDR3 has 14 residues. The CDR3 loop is CASSQGLAWDEQYF. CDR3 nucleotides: TGCGCCAGCAGCCAAGGGCTAGCGTGGGACGAGCAGTACTTC.

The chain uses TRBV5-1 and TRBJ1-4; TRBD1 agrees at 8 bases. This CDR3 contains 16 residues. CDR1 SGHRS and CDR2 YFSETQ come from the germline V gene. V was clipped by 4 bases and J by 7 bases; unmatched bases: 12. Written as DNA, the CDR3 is TGCGCCAGCAGCCGATCCGGGACAGGCGGGCGTGAAAAACTGTTTTTT. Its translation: CASSRSGTGGREKLFF.